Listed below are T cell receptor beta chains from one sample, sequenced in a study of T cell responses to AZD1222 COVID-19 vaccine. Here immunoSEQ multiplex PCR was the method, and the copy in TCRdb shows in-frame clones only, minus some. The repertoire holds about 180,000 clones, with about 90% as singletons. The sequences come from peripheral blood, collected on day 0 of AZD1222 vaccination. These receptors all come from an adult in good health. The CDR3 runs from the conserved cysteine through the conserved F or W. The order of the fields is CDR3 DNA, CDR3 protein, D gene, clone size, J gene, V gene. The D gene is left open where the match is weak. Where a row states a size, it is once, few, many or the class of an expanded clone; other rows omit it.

cdr3_nt: TGTGCCAGCAGCTTTCGGGGTATAGGAGAAGAGACCCAGTACTTC
cdr3_aa: CASSFRGIGEETQYF
d_call: -
clone_size: -
j_call: TRBJ2-5
v_call: TRBV7-2

cdr3_nt: TGCGCCAGCAGCTTGCAGGAGCGAACCTACGAGCAGTACTTC
cdr3_aa: CASSLQERTYEQYF
d_call: -
clone_size: -
j_call: TRBJ2-7
v_call: TRBV5-1

cdr3_nt: TGTGCCATCGCCCCTCCGGGCGAGCAGTACTTC
cdr3_aa: CAIAPPGEQYF
d_call: -
clone_size: once
j_call: TRBJ2-7
v_call: TRBV10-3

cdr3_nt: TGTGCCGCCTCGCCGTGGGTTATAAACACCGGGGAGCTGTTTTTT
cdr3_aa: CAASPWVINTGELFF
d_call: -
clone_size: -
j_call: TRBJ2-2
v_call: TRBV28

cdr3_nt: TGTGCCAGTAGCCGTACAGGGACTAACACTGAAGCTTTCTTT
cdr3_aa: CASSRTGTNTEAFF
d_call: -
clone_size: -
j_call: TRBJ1-1
v_call: TRBV19

cdr3_nt: TGTGCCAGCAGCTACTGGAAGCCGGGCTGGGGCTACACCTTC
cdr3_aa: CASSYWKPGWGYTF
d_call: -
clone_size: once
j_call: TRBJ1-2
v_call: TRBV5-4

cdr3_nt: TGTGCCAGGGGGAGACAGGGCAATCAGCCCCAGCATTTT
cdr3_aa: CARGRQGNQPQHF
d_call: -
clone_size: -
j_call: TRBJ1-5
v_call: TRBV21-1

cdr3_nt: TGTGCCATCAGTGAACAGGGGGCCTATGGCTACACCTTC
cdr3_aa: CAISEQGAYGYTF
d_call: TRBD1
clone_size: once
j_call: TRBJ1-2
v_call: TRBV10-3

cdr3_nt: TGTGCCAGCAGCTCACTGAGGGGTTACGAGCAGTACTTC
cdr3_aa: CASSSLRGYEQYF
d_call: -
clone_size: -
j_call: TRBJ2-7
v_call: TRBV7-2

cdr3_nt: TGTGCCACCAGTGATACAACGACTCCGGGACAGGAGCACACCGGGGAGCTGTTTTTT
cdr3_aa: CATSDTTTPGQEHTGELFF
d_call: TRBD1
clone_size: -
j_call: TRBJ2-2
v_call: TRBV24-1

cdr3_nt: TGTGCCAGTATTGACAGGGGGTCCTACGCTGAAGCTTTCTTT
cdr3_aa: CASIDRGSYAEAFF
d_call: TRBD1
clone_size: -
j_call: TRBJ1-1
v_call: TRBV19

cdr3_nt: TGTGCCAGCAGCGATGACAGGGATTATCAGCCCCAGCATTTT
cdr3_aa: CASSDDRDYQPQHF
d_call: TRBD1
clone_size: -
j_call: TRBJ1-5
v_call: TRBV28

cdr3_nt: TGTGCCAGTAGTCGGGGACAGGGGGCCGGAGCCGGGGAGCTGTTTTTT
cdr3_aa: CASSRGQGAGAGELFF
d_call: TRBD1
clone_size: -
j_call: TRBJ2-2
v_call: TRBV19